Each of the 27 T cell receptor beta chains below was sequenced from the same sample in a study of spatial heterogeneity in lung cancer. TCRdb re-called the 5' RACE reads through MiXCR, storing one row per CDR3 protein. The sample contains around 98,000 distinct CDR3 sequences, less than 20% of which appear only once. Time point reported: blood at routine non-recurrence follow-up after resection. The specimen comprised PBMCs, sampled at follow-up. The source of these receptors is a male donor with early-stage non-small cell lung cancer.

The chain has TRBV5-1 and TRBJ2-5; TRBD2 matches at 12 bases. Germline CDR1 and CDR2: SGHRS and YFSETQ. The CDR3 contains 17 residues. V was pared by 4 bases and J by 5 bases, with 12 bases of the junction left unmatched. This CDR3 reads CASSKGTSGSNGETQYF. CDR3 bases: TGCGCCAGCAGCAAGGGGACTAGCGGGTCCAATGGGGAGACCCAGTACTTC.

This clonotype was detected many times. This chain uses TRBV29-1 with TRBJ2-7; unclear D gene. In germline, CDR1 is SQVTM, CDR2 ANQGSEA. Trimming left V 4 bases short and J 0 bases short, with 10 bases between. There are 13 residues in the CDR3. Here the CDR3 reads CSVVSEISYEQYF. Written as DNA, the CDR3 is TGCAGCGTTGTTAGTGAGATCTCCTACGAGCAGTACTTC.

The CDR3 DNA reads TGCAGCGTTGAAGGAGGAGACAAGGTGTTTGGGCACTACGAGCAGTACTTC. Residues: CSVEGGDKVFGHYEQYF. The chain has TRBV29-1 and TRBJ2-7; D is uncertain. The length of the CDR3 is 17 residues. CDR1 is SQVTM and CDR2 is ANQGSEA in the germline V gene. V gave up 1 base and J gave up 3 bases, with 22 bases separating them.

This clonotype showed up just a few times. V gene TRBV4-1 combines with J gene TRBJ1-5; D is perhaps TRBD1 (5 bases). Germline V lookup: CDR1 MGHRA, CDR2 YSYEKL. V was trimmed by 8 bases and J by 2 bases, leaving 13 bases between them. The CDR3 totals 14 residues. The CDR3 DNA is TGCGCCAGCGGTACAGGTGTCCGCAATCAGCCCCAGCATTTT. It is translated as CASGTGVRNQPQHF.

The chain uses TRBV24-1 and TRBJ1-5; D might be TRBD1 (6 bases). This CDR3 has 16 amino acids. The V gene's germline CDR1 is KGHDR and CDR2 SFDVKD. Trimming left V 6 bases short and J 5 bases short, with 19 bases between. The CDR3 region has the DNA TGTGCCACCAGTCTAGACAGGTCGGATTTTTATCAGCCCCAGCATTTT. Its protein is CATSLDRSDFYQPQHF.

This chain links TRBV12-5 with TRBJ2-5; D not certain. Germline CDR1 LGHNT, CDR2 FRNRAP. Trimming stripped 0 bases from V and 3 bases from J, with 8 bases between. The CDR3 extends over 14 amino acids. The CDR3 DNA is TGTGCTAGTGGTTTGGTGAGGAAAGAAGAGACCCAGTACTTC. Its translation is CASGLVRKEETQYF.

The chain has TRBV28 and TRBJ2-3; TRBD1 matches 7 bases. CDR1 and CDR2 from the germline V gene are MDHEN and SYDVKM. J lost 4 bases, V lost 4 bases, and 5 bases had no gene match. This CDR3 is 14 amino acids long. The CDR3 sequence: CASSSRQGADTQYF. The CDR3 nucleotides read TGTGCCAGCAGTTCTCGACAGGGTGCAGATACGCAGTATTTT.

This chain connects TRBV10-2 to TRBJ1-1, with D unresolved. This CDR3 region has 10 residues. Trimming removed 3 bases at V and 7 bases at J, with 3 bases between. In germline, CDR1 is WSHSY, CDR2 SAAADI. The DNA of the CDR3 is TGCGCCAGCAGTGACGGTGAAGCTTTCTTT. As protein: CASSDGEAFF.

The rearrangement links TRBV7-3 to TRBJ2-1; D gene unclear. V lost 3 bases and J lost 0, with 12 bases in between. The germline V gene has CDR1 SGHTA and CDR2 FQGTGA. The CDR3 has 16 residues. The CDR3 protein is CASSFDSSPSYNEQFF. For the CDR3, the DNA is TGTGCCAGCAGCTTCGATTCGAGTCCCTCCTACAATGAGCAGTTCTTC. Full variable domain (missing parts from reference TRBV7-3 and TRBJ2-1): GAGVSQTPSNKVTEKGKYVELRCDPISGHTALYWYRQSLGQGPEFLIYFQGTGAADDSGLPNDRFFAVRPEGSVSTLKIQRTERGDSAVYLCASSFDSSPSYNEQFFGPGTRLTVL.

This clonotype was picked up a small number of times. Here the CDR3 DNA reads TGTGCCAGCAGCTTAGGGGTAGGGAGCTATGGCTACACCTTC. This translates into CASSLGVGSYGYTF. The chain has TRBV7-2 and TRBJ1-2, with unresolved D. V dropped 1 base and J dropped 4 bases, with 10 bases sitting between them. The CDR3 runs to 14 residues. Germline loops: CDR1 SGHTA, CDR2 FQGNSA.

This clonotype was seen a few times. The chain links TRBV20-1 to TRBJ2-2, with 8 bases fitting TRBD2. The CDR3 is made up of 15 amino acids. J gave up 5 bases and V 5 bases, and 10 bases lay outside the gene matches. In germline, CDR1 is DFQATT, CDR2 SNEGSKA (reference sequence). DNA for the CDR3: TGCAGTGCTTCCTTAGCGGGACGGGTAACCGGGGAGCTGTTTTTT. This codes for CSASLAGRVTGELFF.

This clonotype was seen repeatedly, ten times or more. V gene TRBV2 combines with J gene TRBJ2-5; 8 nucleotides agree with TRBD1. The V and J ends lost 6 bases and 6 bases, in that order; junction bases with no gene match: 15. In germline, CDR1 is SNHLY, CDR2 FYNNEI. There are 16 residues in the CDR3. CDR3 protein: CASRADGQGSKKTQYF. As DNA, the CDR3 is TGTGCCAGCAGAGCCGATGGACAGGGAAGTAAGAAGACCCAGTACTTC.

This clonotype has more than one count but fewer than ten. The rearrangement uses TRBV4-1 and TRBJ2-5; D might be TRBD1 or TRBD2, each matching 6 bases. Trimming shortened V by 11 bases and J by 5 bases, and 18 bases separated the two germline ends. The CDR3 sequence is 13 residues long. Germline CDR1 MGHRA, CDR2 YSYEKL. In DNA, the CDR3 is TGCGCCGGCGGACGGGGGCCCCGTGAGACCCAGTACTTC. Translation gives CAGGRGPRETQYF.

This clonotype came up a few times. CDR3 sequence: CASRYSGGPQETQYF. Here the CDR3 DNA reads TGTGCCAGCAGATATAGCGGGGGGCCTCAAGAGACCCAGTACTTC. The chain joins TRBV5-4 to TRBJ2-5; TRBD2 agrees at 10 bases. The V gene's germline CDR1 is SGHNT and CDR2 YYREEE (reference sequence). Trimming removed 5 bases from V and 2 bases from J; junction bases left unmatched: 6. The CDR3 is 15 amino acids. Using reference TRBV5-4 and TRBJ2-5 for the parts outside the CDR3, the full variable domain is ETGVTQSPTHLIKTRGQQVTLRCSSQSGHNTVSWYQQALGQGPQFIFQYYREEENGRGNFPPRFSGLQFPNYSSELNVNALELDDSALYLCASRYSGGPQETQYFGPGTRLLVL.

V and J are TRBV7-9 and TRBJ2-7; 8 bases match TRBD2. CDR3 length: 14 residues. V dropped 8 bases and J dropped 0; count of bases not matched to a gene: 6. Germline CDR1 is SEHNR and CDR2 is FQNEAQ (reference sequence). DNA for the CDR3: TGTGCCAGCGGCGGGAGGACGAGCTCCTACGAGCAGTACTTC. Its protein product is CASGGRTSSYEQYF.

There are many counts of this clonotype. The chain is built from TRBV5-6 and TRBJ1-1, with D tentatively TRBD1 (5 bases). The CDR3 totals 13 residues. Trimming stripped 6 bases from V and 0 bases from J, with 9 bases between. CDR1 and CDR2 from the germline V gene are SGHDT and YYEEEE. The chain's CDR3 is CASTPGLNTEAFF. In nucleotides, the CDR3 is TGTGCCAGCACCCCGGGACTGAACACTGAAGCTTTCTTT.

This clonotype was recorded at least ten times. The chain recombines TRBV5-1 with TRBJ2-5; the D call may be TRBD1 or TRBD2 (5 bases each). The CDR3 extends over 15 amino acids. Germline V gene lookup returns CDR1 SGHRS and CDR2 YFSETQ. Trimming shortened V by 1 base and J by 5 bases, and 15 bases separated the two germline ends. DNA of the CDR3: TGCGCCAGCAGCTTGACCGGGACCACCTCCGAGACCCAGTACTTC. This codes for CASSLTGTTSETQYF.

The chain couples TRBV12-3 or TRBV12-4 to TRBJ1-3; tentatively, D is TRBD1 (6 bases). V was clipped by 5 bases and J by 5 bases, with 10 bases between them. The length of the CDR3 is 13 residues. As DNA, the CDR3 is TGTGCCAGCAGTCCTGGGGGCAGAAACACCATATATTTT. This encodes CASSPGGRNTIYF.

The CDR3 is CASSERVLYEQYF. In nucleotides, the CDR3 is TGTGCCAGCAGTGAAAGGGTGCTCTACGAGCAGTACTTC. The chain couples TRBV2 to TRBJ2-7, with D unclear. Germline V lookup: CDR1 SNHLY, CDR2 FYNNEI. Trimming removed 2 bases from V and 3 bases from J, with 8 bases in between. The CDR3 is 13 residues long.

This clonotype was seen a few times. The chain couples TRBV10-1 to TRBJ2-2; D is uncertain. This CDR3 is built from 14 residues. The V gene's germline CDR1 is WNHNN and CDR2 SYGVQD (reference sequence). With 8 bases removed from V and 0 bases from J, the gap between germline ends came to 10 bases. CDR3 in DNA: TGCGCCAGCTCCCTCAGGCCGAACACCGGGGAGCTGTTTTTT. This gives the protein CASSLRPNTGELFF.

The chain uses TRBV7-2 and TRBJ2-5, with 9 bases identical to TRBD1. The CDR3 sequence is 12 residues long. With V trimmed by 11 bases and J by 9 bases, 10 bases remained unmatched. Germline values: CDR1 SGHTA, CDR2 FQGNSA. The CDR3 reads CALQRDREPQYF. CDR3 bases: TGTGCCCTTCAGAGGGACAGGGAGCCCCAGTACTTC.

The chain employs TRBV12-5 and TRBJ1-1; 7 bases line up with TRBD1. CDR1 LGHNT and CDR2 FRNRAP come from the germline V gene. Losses at the gene ends were 1 base for V and 4 bases for J; bases not matched to a gene: 9. The CDR3 has 16 amino acids. This CDR3 is CASGLAQGGGGTEAFF. In nucleotides, the CDR3 is TGTGCTAGTGGTTTGGCCCAGGGGGGTGGTGGCACTGAAGCTTTCTTT.

The gene calls are TRBV7-6 and TRBJ1-5, with D possibly TRBD1 on 5 matching bases. The germline gives CDR1 SGHVS, CDR2 FNYEAQ. With 5 bases removed from V and 0 bases from J, the gap between germline ends came to 11 bases. This CDR3 is built from 15 residues. The CDR3 spells CASSASGLSNQPQHF. As DNA, the CDR3 is TGTGCCAGCAGCGCATCGGGGCTTAGCAATCAGCCCCAGCATTTT. The variable domain in full, with the rest retrieved from reference TRBV7-6 and TRBJ1-5, is GAGVSQSPRYKVTKRGQDVALRCDPISGHVSLYWYRQALGQGPEFLTYFNYEAQQDKSGLPNDRFSAERPEGSISTLTIQRTEQRDSAMYRCASSASGLSNQPQHFGDGTRLSIL.

This clonotype was seen ten or more times. The chain joins TRBV20-1 to TRBJ2-1, with TRBD2 identical over 7 bases. This CDR3 contains 17 residues. J gave up 2 bases and V 2 bases, and 12 bases lay outside the gene matches. The germline gives CDR1 DFQATT, CDR2 SNEGSKA (reference sequence). DNA for the CDR3: TGCAGTGCTAGAATCGCGGGAGCCGTGATAACCTACAATGAGCAGTTCTTC. Residues: CSARIAGAVITYNEQFF.

In its sample, this clonotype was seen many times. The V call is TRBV4-3, the J call TRBJ2-5; TRBD2 matches 10 bases. The germline gives CDR1 LGHNA, CDR2 YSLEER. This CDR3 is 15 amino acids long. After removal of 1 base from V and 5 bases from J, the junction contained 4 bases not matched to a gene. CDR3 protein: CASSQASGGSETQYF. The CDR3 nucleotides read TGCGCCAGCAGCCAAGCTAGCGGGGGCTCGGAGACCCAGTACTTC.

This clonotype has more than one count but fewer than ten. The genes are TRBV9 and TRBJ1-1, with D unclear. This CDR3 comprises 13 residues. V was trimmed by 3 bases and J by 2 bases, leaving 8 bases between them. From germline, CDR1 is SGDLS and CDR2 YYNGEE. For the CDR3, the DNA is TGTGCCAGCAGCGGGGCGGATAACACTGAAGCTTTCTTT. Translating it yields CASSGADNTEAFF.

The chain combines TRBV28 with TRBJ2-2, with a tentative D call TRBD1 (6 bases). The CDR3 has 13 residues. The germline V gene has CDR1 MDHEN and CDR2 SYDVKM. The ends were cut back, 8 bases at V and 1 base at J, with 8 bases in the middle. In DNA form, the CDR3 reads TGTGCCAGCCTGACAGGGAACACCGGGGAGCTGTTTTTT. The encoded protein is CASLTGNTGELFF.